The 24 T cell receptor beta chains below all came from one sample that was sequenced in a study of blood T cell repertoires in COVID-19. TCRdb keeps only in-frame clones here, not all; method: immunoSEQ multiplex PCR. The sample lists about 130,000 clones; just under 85% were seen once. Sequencing was carried out using peripheral blood. These receptors came from a woman aged 45-59 years with acute or convalescent COVID-19.

This rearrangement joins TRBV21-1 to TRBJ1-6; the table calls TRBD1, which could not be checked here. TRBV21-1 corresponds to a pseudogene. The CDR3 length is 13 residues. CDR3 loop: CASDQQAYSPLHF. Written as DNA, the CDR3 is TGTGCCAGCGATCAACAGGCCTATTCACCCCTCCACTTT.

This clone was observed a handful of times. V gene TRBV7-6 combines with J gene TRBJ2-1; a weak D match, TRBD2 (5 bases). The germline V gene has CDR1 SGHVS and CDR2 FNYEAQ. The CDR3 contains 13 residues. V was pared by 5 bases and J by 7 bases, with 12 bases between. CDR3 loop: CASSPFEGNEQFF. CDR3 coding DNA: TGTGCCAGCAGCCCGTTTGAGGGAAATGAGCAGTTCTTC.

The chain carries TRBV28 and TRBJ1-5, with D maybe TRBD1 (5 bases). Germline V gives CDR1 MDHEN, CDR2 SYDVKM. V lost 6 bases and J 6 bases, leaving 18 bases between the germline ends. The CDR3 contains 15 residues. The CDR3 sequence is CASSRGAGLGQPQHF. The CDR3 coding sequence is TGTGCCAGCAGCCGCGGGGCAGGCCTGGGTCAGCCCCAGCATTTT.

The gene calls are TRBV7-2 and TRBJ2-7, with 9 bases that match TRBD2. CDR1 and CDR2 (germline): SGHTA, FQGNSA. CDR3 size: 17 residues. J lost 4 bases, V lost 2 bases, and 12 bases had no gene match. DNA for the CDR3: TGTGCCAGCAGCTTACGTGGGCGGGGGGGCCCTCTATACGAGCAGTACTTC. This translates into CASSLRGRGGPLYEQYF.

The sample holds a few counts of this clone. This chain joins TRBV9 and TRBJ1-3; 8 bases line up with TRBD1. This CDR3 comprises 14 residues. In germline, CDR1 is SGDLS, CDR2 YYNGEE. V lost 7 bases and J lost 3; bases outside the gene matches: 6. DNA of the CDR3: TGTGCCAGCGCGGACAGGGTGAATGGAAACACCATATATTTT. It encodes CASADRVNGNTIYF. The whole variable domain, remainder taken from reference TRBV9 and TRBJ1-3, is DSGVTQTPKHLITATGQRVTLRCSPRSGDLSVYWYQQSLDQGLQFLIQYYNGEERAKGNILERFSAQQFPDLHSELNLSSLELGDSALYFCASADRVNGNTIYFGEGSWLTVV.

The J gene is TRBJ1-6, the V gene TRBV5-1; possibly TRBD1 for D (5 bases). This CDR3 is built from 16 residues. The V gene lost 0 bases and the J gene lost 8 bases, with 15 bases spanning the gap. CDR1 and CDR2 (germline): SGHRS, YFSETQ. As DNA, the CDR3 is TGCGCCAGCAGCTTGGAAGGGCAGGGAAGTTATTCACCCCTCCACTTT. Protein product: CASSLEGQGSYSPLHF.

The chain carries TRBV19 and TRBJ1-1, with a tentative D call TRBD1 (5 bases). Germline V gene sequence: CDR1 LNHDA, CDR2 SQIVND (reference sequence). Trimming cost V 5 bases and J 0 bases, with 13 bases left between them. The CDR3 length is 15 residues. CDR3 sequence: CASSQGMGMNTEAFF. DNA for the CDR3: TGTGCCAGTAGTCAGGGAATGGGAATGAACACTGAAGCTTTCTTT. Based on the CDR3 plus reference TRBV19 and TRBJ1-1, the full variable domain is DGGITQSPKYLFRKEGQNVTLSCEQNLNHDAMYWYRQDPGQGLRLIYYSQIVNDFQKGDIAEGYSVSREKKESFPLTVTSAQKNPTAFYLCASSQGMGMNTEAFFGQGTRLTVV.

V gene TRBV3-1 (or the pseudogene TRBV3-2) combines with J gene TRBJ2-2; D unresolved. The CDR3 length is 13 residues. V was clipped by 1 base and J by 4 bases, with 4 bases between them. CDR1 LGHDT and CDR2 YNNKEL come from the germline V gene (reference sequence). The CDR3 nucleotides are TGTGCCAGCAGCCAAGTCGGCACCGGGGAGCTGTTTTTT. Its translation: CASSQVGTGELFF.

This clone was recorded once. The rearrangement joins TRBV29-1 to TRBJ1-2, with TRBD1 matching over 7 bases. V dropped 7 bases and J dropped 0; count of bases not matched to a gene: 8. Germline-derived CDR1 and CDR2 are SQVTM and ANQGSEA. The CDR3 sequence is 14 residues long. CDR3 sequence: CSGAGTETNYGYTF. The DNA of the CDR3 is TGCAGCGGGGCCGGGACAGAAACTAACTATGGCTACACCTTC.

This chain uses TRBV7-2 with TRBJ1-2; TRBD1 agrees at 8 bases. V shed 5 bases and J 0 bases; nucleotides not matched to a gene: 5. The CDR3 loop spans 15 amino acids. Germline V gene sequence: CDR1 SGHTA, CDR2 FQGNSA. The CDR3 spells CASSPTGGTNYGYTF. The CDR3 DNA reads TGTGCCAGCAGCCCTACAGGGGGTACTAACTATGGCTACACCTTC.

As for this clone: This CDR3 is also generated by other DNA sequences in the sample. The chain joins TRBV19 to TRBJ1-5; possible D gene TRBD1, 6 bases. The CDR3 runs 14 residues. Looked up from germline, CDR1 is LNHDA and CDR2 is SQIVND (reference sequence). V dropped 5 bases and J dropped 2 bases, with 10 bases sitting between them. CDR3 region: CASSEQGGNQPQHF. CDR3 nucleotide sequence: TGTGCCAGTAGTGAACAGGGTGGCAATCAGCCCCAGCATTTT.

CDR3 sequence (DNA): TGTGCCAGCAGCTTAGATGGCGCTGGGGGGGCGAGTGAGCAGTTCTTC. As protein: CASSLDGAGGASEQFF. The rearrangement joins TRBV11-3 to TRBJ2-1, with D maybe TRBD2 (7 bases). Germline V gene sequence: CDR1 SGHNT, CDR2 YENEEA. Trimming cost V 0 bases and J 9 bases, with 18 bases left between them. There are 16 residues in the CDR3.

V usage is TRBV2 and J usage is TRBJ1-6, with a tentative D call TRBD1 (6 bases). Germline V gives CDR1 SNHLY, CDR2 FYNNEI. Trimming took off 1 base at V and 3 bases at J, with 7 bases between the two ends. The CDR3 extends over 15 amino acids. This CDR3 is CASSEGTDYNSPLHF. In DNA form, the CDR3 reads TGTGCCAGCAGTGAAGGGACAGACTATAATTCACCCCTCCACTTT.

This clone was seen only a few times. The chain has TRBV5-1 and TRBJ2-7, with a weak D call TRBD1 (7 bases). This CDR3 spans 14 amino acids. Germline V gene data show CDR1 as SGHRS and CDR2 as YFSETQ. V was clipped by 4 bases and J by 4 bases, with 15 bases between them. The CDR3 protein is CASSTAGQPYEQYF. DNA for the CDR3: TGCGCCAGCAGCACCGCGGGACAGCCTTACGAGCAGTACTTC. The full variable domain, rest sourced from reference TRBV5-1 and TRBJ2-7, is KAGVTQTPRYLIKTRGQQVTLSCSPISGHRSVSWYQQTPGQGLQFLFEYFSETQRNKGNFPGRFSGRQFSNSRSEMNVSTLELGDSALYLCASSTAGQPYEQYFGPGTRLTVT.

The chain carries TRBV3-1 (or the pseudogene TRBV3-2) and TRBJ1-6; 9 bases are a match to TRBD1. The V gene's germline CDR1 is LGHDT and CDR2 YNNKEL (reference sequence). The length of the CDR3 is 14 residues. The ends lost 4 bases at V and 13 bases at J; junction bases unmatched: 8. Here the CDR3 reads CASSRPGTGNPLHF. The CDR3 bases are TGTGCCAGCAGCCGTCCCGGGACAGGGAATCCCCTCCACTTT.

V gene TRBV27 combines with J gene TRBJ2-7; tentatively, D is TRBD1 (6 bases). This CDR3 has 14 residues. Germline V gene lookup returns CDR1 MNHEY and CDR2 SMNVEV (reference sequence). The ends were cut back, 3 bases at V and 3 bases at J, with 12 bases in the middle. CDR3 protein: CASSFGGKNYEQYF. CDR3 nucleotides: TGTGCCAGCAGTTTTGGGGGCAAAAACTACGAGCAGTACTTC.

This clone was seen only a few times. The chain is built from TRBV5-5 and TRBJ1-1; 12 bases match TRBD1. The V and J ends lost 3 bases and 11 bases, in that order; junction bases with no gene match: 14. CDR3 length: 16 amino acids. CDR1 is SGHKS, CDR2 YYEKEE, per germline (reference sequence). CDR3 region: CASSSAGTGGFILAFF. The CDR3 bases are TGTGCCAGCAGCTCCGCCGGGACAGGGGGCTTCATTTTGGCTTTCTTT. The full variable domain, completed using reference TRBV5-5 and TRBJ1-1, is DAGVTQSPTHLIKTRGQQVTLRCSPISGHKSVSWYQQVLGQGPQFIFQYYEKEERGRGNFPDRFSARQFPNYSSELNVNALLLGDSALYLCASSSAGTGGFILAFFGQGTRLTVV.

The J gene is TRBJ1-1, the V gene TRBV6-5; a possible D gene is TRBD1 (6 bases). This CDR3 spans 15 amino acids. The germline gives CDR1 MNHEY, CDR2 SVGAGI. The V gene lost 10 bases and the J gene lost 1 base, with 19 bases spanning the gap. CDR3 in DNA: TGTGCCACTAAGACAGGCCCCATGGAGAACACTGAAGCTTTCTTT. Translating it yields CATKTGPMENTEAFF.

V usage is TRBV12-3 or TRBV12-4 and J usage is TRBJ1-1; D is uncertain. The CDR3 loop spans 11 amino acids. Trimming cost V 3 bases and J 4 bases, with 3 bases left between them. DNA of the CDR3: TGTGCCAGCAGTTTGCGCACTGAAGCTTTCTTT. Amino acids: CASSLRTEAFF.

This clone was recorded a few times. V and J are TRBV27 and TRBJ1-2; 8 nucleotides line up with TRBD1. CDR1 is MNHEY and CDR2 is SMNVEV in the germline V gene (reference sequence). The length of the CDR3 is 14 residues. The ends lost 5 bases at V and 6 bases at J; junction bases unmatched: 8. The CDR3 DNA reads TGTGCCAGCAGTCCCAGGGGGCGCTTGGATGGCTACACCTTC. Translating gives CASSPRGRLDGYTF.

The V gene is TRBV2, the J gene TRBJ1-6, with a tentative D call TRBD1 (6 bases). In germline, CDR1 is SNHLY, CDR2 FYNNEI. The CDR3 totals 15 residues. Trimming left V 6 bases short and J 8 bases short, with 17 bases between. CDR3 nucleotides: TGTGCCAGCAGAGCCGCACACAGGGTCGATTCACCCCTCCACTTT. It specifies CASRAAHRVDSPLHF. The variable domain in full, completed from reference TRBV2 and TRBJ1-6, reads EPEVTQTPSHQVTQMGQEVILRCVPISNHLYFYWYRQILGQKVEFLVSFYNNEISEKSEIFDDQFSVERPDGSNFTLKIRSTKLEDSAMYFCASRAAHRVDSPLHFGNGTRLTVT.

V and J are TRBV2 and TRBJ2-2, with 7 nucleotides matching TRBD2. Germline V gives CDR1 SNHLY, CDR2 FYNNEI. V trimming: 4 bases; J trimming: 15 bases; junction bases outside the gene matches: 14. This CDR3 has 14 residues. CDR3: CASSGQRYLGGVFF. The CDR3 nucleotides are TGTGCCAGCAGTGGGCAACGGTACCTGGGAGGGGTGTTTTTT.

This rearrangement joins TRBV6-1 to TRBJ1-5; a possible D gene is TRBD1 (5 bases). This CDR3 comprises 15 residues. Trimming stripped 0 bases from V and 3 bases from J, with 9 bases between. CDR1 and CDR2 from the germline V gene are MNHNS and SASEGT. The DNA of the CDR3 is TGTGCCAGCAGTGAAGCCAGACAGTTCAATCAGCCCCAGCATTTT. It encodes CASSEARQFNQPQHF.

This chain connects TRBV2 to TRBJ1-4; maybe TRBD1 (5 bases). V lost 6 bases and J 0 bases, leaving 14 bases between the germline ends. This CDR3 contains 16 residues. Germline V gene lookup returns CDR1 SNHLY and CDR2 FYNNEI. This CDR3 is CASRGVRASTNEKLFF. In nucleotides, the CDR3 is TGTGCCAGCAGAGGGGTCAGGGCCTCAACTAATGAAAAACTGTTTTTT.